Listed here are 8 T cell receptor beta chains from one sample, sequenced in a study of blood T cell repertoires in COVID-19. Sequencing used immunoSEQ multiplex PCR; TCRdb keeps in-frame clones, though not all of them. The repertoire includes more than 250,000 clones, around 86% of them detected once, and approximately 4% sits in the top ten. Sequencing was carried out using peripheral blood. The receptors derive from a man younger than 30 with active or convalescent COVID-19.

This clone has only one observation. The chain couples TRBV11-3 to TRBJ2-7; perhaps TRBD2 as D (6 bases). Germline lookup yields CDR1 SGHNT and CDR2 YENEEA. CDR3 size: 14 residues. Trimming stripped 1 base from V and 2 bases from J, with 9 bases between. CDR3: CASSLGTITYEQYF. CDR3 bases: TGTGCCAGCAGCTTAGGGACTATCACCTACGAGCAGTACTTC.

CDR3 amino acids: CASSPSQGGGELFF. CDR3 DNA: TGTGCCAGCAGCCCATCTCAGGGGGGCGGGGAGCTGTTTTTT. This chain uses TRBV5-4 with TRBJ2-2, with D perhaps TRBD1 (7 bases). CDR3 length: 14 amino acids. Germline lookup yields CDR1 SGHNT and CDR2 YYREEE (reference sequence). Trimming removed 4 bases from V and 7 bases from J, with 14 bases in between.

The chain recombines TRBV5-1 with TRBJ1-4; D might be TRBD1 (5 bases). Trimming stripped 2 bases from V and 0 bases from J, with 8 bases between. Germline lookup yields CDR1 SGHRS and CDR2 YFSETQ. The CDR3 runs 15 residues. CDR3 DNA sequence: TGCGCCAGCAGCTTTGGGGCTGCAACTAATGAAAAACTGTTTTTT. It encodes CASSFGAATNEKLFF. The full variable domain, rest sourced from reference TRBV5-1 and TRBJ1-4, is KAGVTQTPRYLIKTRGQQVTLSCSPISGHRSVSWYQQTPGQGLQFLFEYFSETQRNKGNFPGRFSGRQFSNSRSEMNVSTLELGDSALYLCASSFGAATNEKLFFGSGTQLSVL.

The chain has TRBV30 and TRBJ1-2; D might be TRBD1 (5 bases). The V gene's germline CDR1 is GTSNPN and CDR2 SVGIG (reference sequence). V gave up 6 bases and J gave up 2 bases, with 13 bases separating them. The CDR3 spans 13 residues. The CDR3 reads CACKGLGNYGYTF. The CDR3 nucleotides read TGTGCCTGTAAGGGGTTAGGGAACTATGGCTACACCTTC. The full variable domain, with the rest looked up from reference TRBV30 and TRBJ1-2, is SQTIHQWPATLVQPVGSPLSLECTVEGTSNPNLYWYRQAAGRGLQLLFYSVGIGQISSEVPQNLSASRPQDRQFILSSKKLLLSDSGFYLCACKGLGNYGYTFGSGTRLTVV.

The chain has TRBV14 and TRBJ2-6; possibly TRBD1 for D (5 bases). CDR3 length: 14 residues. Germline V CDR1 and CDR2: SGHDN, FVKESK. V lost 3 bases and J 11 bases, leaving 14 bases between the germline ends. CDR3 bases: TGTGCCAGCAGCCAGGGCCAGGGCTTTTACGTCCTGACTTTC. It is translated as CASSQGQGFYVLTF.

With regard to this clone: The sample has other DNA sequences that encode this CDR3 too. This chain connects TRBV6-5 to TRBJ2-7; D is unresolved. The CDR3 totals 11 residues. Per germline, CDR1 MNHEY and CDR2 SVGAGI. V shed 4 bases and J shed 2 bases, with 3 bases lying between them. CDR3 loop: CASSSTYEQYF. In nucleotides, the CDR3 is TGTGCCAGCAGTTCCACCTACGAGCAGTACTTC.

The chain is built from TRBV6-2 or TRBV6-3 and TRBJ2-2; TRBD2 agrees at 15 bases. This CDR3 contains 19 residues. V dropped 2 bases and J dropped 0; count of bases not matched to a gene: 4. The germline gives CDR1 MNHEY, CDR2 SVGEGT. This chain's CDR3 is CASSYPGLAGGPNTGELFF. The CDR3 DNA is TGTGCCAGCAGTTACCCGGGACTAGCGGGAGGTCCGAACACCGGGGAGCTGTTTTTT.

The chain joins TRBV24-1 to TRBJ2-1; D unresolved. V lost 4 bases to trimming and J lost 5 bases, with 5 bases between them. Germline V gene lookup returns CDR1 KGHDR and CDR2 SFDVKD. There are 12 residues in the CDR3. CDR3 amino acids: CATSDYHNEQFF. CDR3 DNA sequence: TGTGCCACCAGTGACTACCACAATGAGCAGTTCTTC.